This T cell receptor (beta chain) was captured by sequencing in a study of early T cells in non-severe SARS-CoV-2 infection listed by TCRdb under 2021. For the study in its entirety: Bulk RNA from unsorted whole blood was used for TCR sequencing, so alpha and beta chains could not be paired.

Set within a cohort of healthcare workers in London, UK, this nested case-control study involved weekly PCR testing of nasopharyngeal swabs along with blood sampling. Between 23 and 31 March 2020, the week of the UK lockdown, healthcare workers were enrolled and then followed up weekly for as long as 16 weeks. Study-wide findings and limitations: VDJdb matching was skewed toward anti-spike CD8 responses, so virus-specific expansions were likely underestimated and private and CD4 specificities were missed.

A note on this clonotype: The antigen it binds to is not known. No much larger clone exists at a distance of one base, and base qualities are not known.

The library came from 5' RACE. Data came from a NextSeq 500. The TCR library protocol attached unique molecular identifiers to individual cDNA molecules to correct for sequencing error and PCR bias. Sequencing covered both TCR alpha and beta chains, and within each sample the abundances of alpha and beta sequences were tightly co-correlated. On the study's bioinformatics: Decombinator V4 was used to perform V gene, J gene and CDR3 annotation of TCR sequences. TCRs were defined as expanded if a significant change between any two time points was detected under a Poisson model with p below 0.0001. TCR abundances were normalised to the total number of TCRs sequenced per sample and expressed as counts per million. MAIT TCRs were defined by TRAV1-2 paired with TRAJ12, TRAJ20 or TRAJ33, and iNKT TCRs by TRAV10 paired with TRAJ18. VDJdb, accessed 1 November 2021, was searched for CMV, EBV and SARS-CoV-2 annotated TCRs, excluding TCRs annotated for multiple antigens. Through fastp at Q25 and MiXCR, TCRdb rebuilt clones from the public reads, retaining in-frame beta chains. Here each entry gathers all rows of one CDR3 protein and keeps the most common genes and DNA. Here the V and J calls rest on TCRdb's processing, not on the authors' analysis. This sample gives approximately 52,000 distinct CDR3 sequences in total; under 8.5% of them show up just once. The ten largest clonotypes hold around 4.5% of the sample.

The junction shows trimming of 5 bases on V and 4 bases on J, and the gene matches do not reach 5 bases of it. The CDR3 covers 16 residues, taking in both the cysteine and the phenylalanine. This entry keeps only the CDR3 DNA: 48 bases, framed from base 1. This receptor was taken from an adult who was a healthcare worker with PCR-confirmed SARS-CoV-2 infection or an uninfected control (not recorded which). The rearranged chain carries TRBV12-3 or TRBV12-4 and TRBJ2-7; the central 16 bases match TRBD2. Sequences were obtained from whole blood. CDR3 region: CASSPGTSGRGYEQYF. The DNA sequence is TGTGCCAGCAGTCCGGGGACTAGCGGGAGGGGGTACGAGCAGTACTTC.